Included here is one T cell receptor (beta chain) sequence, with context. It has no known antigen specificity. No base-level quality is on record; no much larger clone is a single base apart. This specimen comes from a study of shared T cell receptors in the human thymus (dated by TCRdb to the early 2020s). Regarding the research as a whole: The study investigated the way shared, self-reactive T-cell receptor alpha chains are produced in the human thymus.

Per the germline V gene, SGHRS is the CDR1 and YFSETQ is the CDR2. At the junction V is shortened by 4 bases and J by 1 base; bases outside the gene matches: 5. Measured from the cysteine to the phenylalanine, the CDR3 is 16 residues long. The retained sequence is limited to the CDR3, 48 bases, with the frame set at the first base. Library construction relied on the immunoSEQ multiplex PCR assay. Not all clones reach the TCRdb copy of this immuneACCESS table, which keeps in-frame sequences only. Checked studies attribute under half of the gap to unresolved V genes and leave the rest unexplained. In this sample the table shows roughly 560,000 clones, about 80% of which occur a single time. Around 0.013% of the sample goes to the ten largest clones. These data were also reused for a study on human thymus T cells. From that second study: In Finland, the donors were immunologically healthy infants who were having open corrective cardiac surgery for congenital heart defects. The thymus tissue came from surgical resects taken out during corrective cardiac surgery. V and J gene segment usage appeared biased in both thymic and peripheral blood repertoires. The related research reported highly overlapping thymic TCR repertoires among unrelated individuals. TCR alpha and beta repertoires from roughly eight infant thymus samples and a few related peripheral blood samples were characterized in the study. The infant donors were roughly 7 to 244 days old, and the cohort included five or six males and two females. Thymocytes were released mechanically from tissue and stored at -70 °C as pellets of 10-30 million cells. A QIAsymphony instrument was used to extract genomic DNA from frozen cell pellets. TCRB and TCRAD loci were amplified from a standardized quantity of quality-controlled genomic DNA using the immunoSEQ multiplex PCR assay. Amplicons spanned the V(D)J region at a length sufficient to cover the CDR3 and identify V and J genes. The commercial immunoSEQ service was used to sequence amplicons on an Illumina platform. Corrections for primer bias and sequencing errors followed previously described methods, while TCRAD and TCRB definitions were based on the IMGT database. immunoSEQ Analyzer 3.0 and VDJTools were used for repertoire analysis, which covered basic statistics, V/J segment usage, diversity estimates, rarefaction and pairwise overlap. Chao1, ChaoE, Efron-Thisted, Shannon and inverse Simpson indices were used to estimate diversity, which was also estimated on datasets down-sampled to the smallest sample. For repertoire overlap, CDR3 nucleotide sequence, V gene and J gene had to match strictly, and clustering was done by Jaccard-based multidimensional scaling. On average, thymus samples gave 750,000 to 950,000 unique TCRB clonotypes, whereas blood samples gave some 84,000.

The sequence joins TRBV5-1 to TRBJ2-2; TRBD1 fits 9 bases in the junction. This TCR was sampled from a boy younger than two with a congenital heart defect. Donor details come from another sample of the same person, matched by shared clones. The sequenced sample consisted of thymocytes. The CDR3 region has the sequence CASSPGQGMNTGELFF. The sequence in DNA is TGCGCCAGCAGCCCCGGACAGGGGATGAACACCGGGGAGCTGTTTTTT.